The rows below give T cell receptor beta chains drawn from one sample of a study of T cells expressing NK-cell markers. TCRdb re-called the 5' RACE reads; one entry per CDR3 protein, DNA not given. Its listing shows about 370,000 distinct CDR3 sequences. The sequencing sample was made of blood T cells: a sorted CD56 or NKG2C T cell subset, CD4+ or CD8+ T cells, or bulk PBMC T cells (not recorded which). The receptors here all came from a woman aged 50 to 60 in good health. The CDR3 runs from the conserved cysteine through the conserved F or W. The order of the fields is J gene, V gene, CDR3 protein.

TRBJ2-1	TRBV3-1	CASSQVPSGPSNEQFF
TRBJ2-3	TRBV7-3	CASSLTAPGSGVDTQYF
TRBJ2-3	TRBV28	CASTNSGADTQYF
TRBJ2-5	TRBV5-1	CASSKGQTIETQYF
TRBJ2-1	TRBV3-1	CASSQEVAAHNEQFF
TRBJ2-5	TRBV9	CASTPRGGRQETQYF
TRBJ2-1	TRBV24-1	CATSDLRASKQFF
TRBJ1-1	TRBV3-1	CASKTGWQNTEAFF
TRBJ2-2	TRBV12-3/TRBV12-4	CASSLAWALLGGELFF
TRBJ2-6	TRBV5-8	CASSLWRSGANVLTF
TRBJ2-2	TRBV24-1	CATSDPLFGELFF
TRBJ2-7	TRBV5-1	CASSLDTGGNSYEQYF
TRBJ1-6	TRBV12-3/TRBV12-4	CASRSRVGGWSPLHF
TRBJ2-1	TRBV6-5	CASSPSGLYNEQFF
TRBJ2-1	TRBV4-1	CASSQATGANEQFF
TRBJ2-1	TRBV29-1	CSVASIFSSYNEQFF
TRBJ2-7	TRBV20-1	CSARVRASGPYEQYF
TRBJ2-1	TRBV5-1	CASSLARGEQFF
TRBJ2-3	TRBV24-1	CATSDRQGISTDTQYF
TRBJ1-2	TRBV7-2	CASSLWRGQGGGYTF
TRBJ2-1	TRBV5-1	CASSLRTGGFSEQFF
TRBJ1-5	TRBV24-1	CATSDGLEWDQPQHF
TRBJ1-4	TRBV24-1	CATTASGLNEKLFF
TRBJ2-1	TRBV29-1	CSVGLASNNEQFF
TRBJ2-1	TRBV11-3	CASSLEFGSYNEQFF
TRBJ2-5	TRBV7-9	CASSSSWGTWEQETQYF
TRBJ2-3	TRBV25-1	CASSEMGGSTDTQYF
TRBJ2-5	TRBV5-1	CASSFPLAGIQETQYF
TRBJ2-5	TRBV2	CASSGMKTQYF
TRBJ2-1	TRBV25-1	CASSAPDRDNEQFF
TRBJ1-2	TRBV27	CASTGTGFPGYTF
TRBJ2-1	TRBV4-1	CASSQPLMGRNEQFF
TRBJ2-2	TRBV12-3/TRBV12-4	CASSRGQGRGAGELFF
TRBJ1-1	TRBV28	CASSTGIRNTEAFF
TRBJ2-7	TRBV5-1	CASSLGTVRMVQQPQYF
TRBJ2-1	TRBV19	CASSLLTGTSGSSEQFF
TRBJ1-2	TRBV7-9	CASSLRQDLGYTF
TRBJ2-2	TRBV5-1	CASRRDDTGELFF
TRBJ2-2	TRBV4-1	CASSQRTGTGLAGELFF
TRBJ2-1	TRBV27	CASSLSTSFDEQFF
TRBJ2-1	TRBV5-1	CASSFGFNEQFF
TRBJ2-1	TRBV11-2	CASSFGRGSYNEQFF
TRBJ2-3	TRBV5-1	CASSLYRGRGADTQYF
TRBJ1-2	TRBV25-1	CASLSGPGYGYTF
TRBJ2-1	TRBV7-2	CASSLEPLRNEQFF
TRBJ1-1	TRBV29-1	CSVLTGTGWTEAFF
TRBJ2-1	TRBV12-3/TRBV12-4	CASSWGDNLFNEQFF
TRBJ1-4	TRBV27	CASSLSQSWRDEKLFF
TRBJ2-2	TRBV4-2	CASSQVRADRGKNTGELFF
TRBJ2-3	TRBV6-5	CASSYSSGRTTDTQYF
TRBJ2-3	TRBV12-3/TRBV12-4	CASSKHSGGRDTQYF
TRBJ1-1	TRBV5-1	CASSLGGTGYTEAFF
TRBJ2-3	TRBV3-1	CASSQTSGRALDTQYF
TRBJ2-7	TRBV7-9	CASSLLEAEQYF
TRBJ1-1	TRBV7-9	CASSRAIRGETEAFF
TRBJ1-6	TRBV5-1	CASRTGDNSPLHF
TRBJ2-1	TRBV7-3	CASSLNSGRATYNEQFF
TRBJ2-5	TRBV6-5	CASSYQAGGETQYF